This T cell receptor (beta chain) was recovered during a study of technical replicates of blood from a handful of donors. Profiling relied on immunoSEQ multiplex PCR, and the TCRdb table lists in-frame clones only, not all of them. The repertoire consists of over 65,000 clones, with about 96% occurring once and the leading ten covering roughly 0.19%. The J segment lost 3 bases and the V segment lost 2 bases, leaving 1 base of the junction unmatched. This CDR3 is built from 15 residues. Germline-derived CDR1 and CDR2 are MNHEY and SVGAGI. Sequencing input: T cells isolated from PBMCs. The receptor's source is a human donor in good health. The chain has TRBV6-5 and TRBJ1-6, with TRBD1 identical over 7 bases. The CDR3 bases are TGTGCCAGCAGTTACAGGGGGCTCTATAATTCACCCCTCCACTTT. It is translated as CASSYRGLYNSPLHF.